Each of the 23 T cell receptor beta chains below was sequenced from the same sample in a study of T cell responses to AZD1222 COVID-19 vaccine. Profiled with immunoSEQ multiplex PCR; TCRdb holds only in-frame clones, not every one. Here the sample spans about 69,000 clones, 75% to 90% being singletons. The specimen comprised peripheral blood, sampled 28 days after the second AZD1222 dose. These receptors all stem from an adult who received the AZD1222 COVID-19 vaccine.

This chain joins TRBV5-1 and TRBJ2-5; D remains ambiguous. CDR3 length: 14 residues. The germline gives CDR1 SGHRS, CDR2 YFSETQ. Trimming left V 0 bases short and J 2 bases short, with 8 bases between. DNA of the CDR3: TGCGCCAGCAGCTTGGATGCTGTTCAAGAGACCCAGTACTTC. Amino acid sequence: CASSLDAVQETQYF.

This chain links TRBV24-1 with TRBJ1-6; D perhaps matches TRBD1 (5 bases). CDR1 is KGHDR and CDR2 is SFDVKD in the germline V gene. The CDR3 is made up of 13 amino acids. V lost 7 bases and J lost 15, with 18 bases in between. CDR3 DNA sequence: TGTGCCACCAGGCCGGGACCGCCGTGTAGCCTCCACTTT. It yields the protein CATRPGPPCSLHF.

The J gene is TRBJ1-1, the V gene TRBV5-1; unclear D gene. The V gene's germline CDR1 is SGHRS and CDR2 YFSETQ. V shed 2 bases and J shed 2 bases, with 10 bases lying between them. The CDR3 covers 14 residues. CDR3 region: CASSFNAANTEAFF. The DNA of the CDR3 is TGCGCCAGCAGCTTCAATGCAGCTAACACTGAAGCTTTCTTT.

Here the CDR3 DNA reads TGTGCCAGCAGTGATAACAGGGAGGATGGCTACACCTTC. Its translation is CASSDNREDGYTF. The rearrangement links TRBV2 to TRBJ1-2, with D maybe TRBD1 (6 bases). This CDR3 has 13 residues. The germline V and J ends were trimmed by 3 bases and 6 bases, with 11 bases remaining between them. Per the germline V gene, CDR1 is SNHLY and CDR2 is FYNNEI.

The chain carries TRBV10-1 and TRBJ1-1; no clear D gene. Trimming shortened V by 3 bases and J by 3 bases, and 8 bases separated the two germline ends. This CDR3 has 13 amino acids. From germline, CDR1 is WNHNN and CDR2 SYGVQD (reference sequence). CDR3 nucleotides: TGCGCCAGCAGTGACGACAAACACACTGAAGCTTTCTTT. Translation gives CASSDDKHTEAFF.

V gene TRBV19 combines with J gene TRBJ1-5, with D tentatively TRBD1 (5 bases). V gave up 6 bases and J gave up 0 bases, with 21 bases separating them. This CDR3 comprises 18 residues. The V gene's germline CDR1 is LNHDA and CDR2 SQIVND (reference sequence). CDR3 residues: CASSDSLFAVRSNQPQHF. The CDR3 DNA reads as TGTGCCAGTAGCGACAGCCTTTTTGCGGTTCGTAGCAATCAGCCCCAGCATTTT.

CDR3 DNA: TGTGCCAGCAGTGAGTTGGGGCGGGCCGGTAGCAATGAGCAGTTCTTC. As protein: CASSELGRAGSNEQFF. This rearrangement joins TRBV2 to TRBJ2-1; possibly TRBD1 or TRBD2 for D (5 bases each). The V gene lost 3 bases and the J gene lost 6 bases, with 18 bases spanning the gap. Germline CDR1 reads SNHLY; CDR2 reads FYNNEI. The CDR3 is made up of 16 amino acids.

This clone has just one count. This chain joins TRBV5-5 and TRBJ1-1; D might be TRBD1 (5 bases). Germline V CDR1 and CDR2: SGHKS, YYEKEE (reference sequence). V was clipped by 2 bases and J by 7 bases, with 9 bases between them. The CDR3 loop spans 12 amino acids. The CDR3 nucleotides are TGTGCCAGCAGCTTATGGACAAGTGAAGCTTTCTTT. This translates into CASSLWTSEAFF.

This clone appeared many times. The same CDR3 is also encoded by other DNA sequences in this sample. The chain joins TRBV25-1 to TRBJ2-2; the D gene is possibly TRBD2 (5 bases). The CDR3 is 14 residues long. V was trimmed by 7 bases and J by 3 bases, leaving 12 bases between them. In germline, CDR1 is MGHDK, CDR2 SYGVNS. CDR3 region: CASTGDGDTGELFF. As DNA, the CDR3 is TGTGCCAGCACAGGAGACGGGGACACCGGGGAGCTGTTTTTT.

The J gene is TRBJ1-2, the V gene TRBV30, with 9 nucleotides matching TRBD1. The CDR3 spans 16 residues. Germline CDR1 is GTSNPN and CDR2 is SVGIG (reference sequence). V lost 4 bases and J lost 5; bases outside the gene matches: 14. The CDR3 nucleotides are TGTGCCTGGATTCTCCCCCCAGCCGGACAGGGGTATGGCTACACCTTC. Translation gives CAWILPPAGQGYGYTF. Full variable domain (missing parts from reference TRBV30 and TRBJ1-2): SQTIHQWPATLVQPVGSPLSLECTVEGTSNPNLYWYRQAAGRGLQLLFYSVGIGQISSEVPQNLSASRPQDRQFILSSKKLLLSDSGFYLCAWILPPAGQGYGYTFGSGTRLTVV.

The chain has TRBV24-1 and TRBJ2-5, with D tentatively TRBD2 (5 bases). The V and J ends lost 3 bases and 2 bases respectively, with 6 bases between them. CDR3 length: 13 amino acids. Per the germline V gene, CDR1 is KGHDR and CDR2 is SFDVKD. CDR3 DNA: TGTGCCACCAGTGATCCGGGGCAAGAGACCCAGTACTTC. Translation gives CATSDPGQETQYF.

The rearrangement links TRBV19 to TRBJ2-7; D possibly corresponds to TRBD2 (6 bases). Per germline, CDR1 LNHDA and CDR2 SQIVND (reference sequence). Deletions cut 5 bases from V and 3 bases from J, with 20 bases between. The CDR3 runs 16 residues. In DNA, the CDR3 is TGTGCCAGTAGTGCCGTTACTAGCACCCTGTTCTACGAGCAGTACTTC. It codes for CASSAVTSTLFYEQYF.

The chain has TRBV6-5 and TRBJ1-6; D uncertain. Germline assignment: CDR1 MNHEY and CDR2 SVGAGI. V was trimmed by 6 bases and J by 9 bases, leaving 9 bases between them. This CDR3 is 12 amino acids long. CDR3 nucleotide sequence: TGTGCCAGCAGCACAGCCCCTTCACCCCTCCACTTT. Translated, it gives CASSTAPSPLHF.

The chain recombines TRBV19 with TRBJ1-4; D call uncertain. CDR3 size: 15 residues. Per germline, CDR1 LNHDA and CDR2 SQIVND (reference sequence). With 4 bases removed from V and 6 bases from J, the gap between germline ends came to 15 bases. As DNA, the CDR3 is TGTGCCAGTAGTACCTTCTTTGAAGGGTATGAAAAACTGTTTTTT. Translation gives CASSTFFEGYEKLFF.

The V call is TRBV6-6, the J call TRBJ1-2; unclear D gene. V lost 0 bases to trimming and J lost 11 bases, with 13 bases between them. This CDR3 spans 13 amino acids. In germline, CDR1 is MNHNY, CDR2 SVGAGI (reference sequence). CDR3 residues: CASSYSTQAEYTF. In DNA, the CDR3 is TGTGCCAGCAGTTACTCGACGCAGGCTGAATACACCTTC.

The genes are TRBV27 and TRBJ2-3, with 7 bases matching TRBD1. From germline, CDR1 is MNHEY and CDR2 SMNVEV (reference sequence). This CDR3 is built from 14 residues. V lost 6 bases to trimming and J lost 2 bases; unmatched junction nucleotides: 5. CDR3 in DNA: TGTGCCAGCAGAACGGGACAGACCACAGATACGCAGTATTTT. Translating it yields CASRTGQTTDTQYF.

The rearrangement links TRBV7-2 to TRBJ2-7; TRBD2 might be the D (5 bases). The germline V and J ends were trimmed by 1 base and 3 bases, with 10 bases remaining between them. CDR3 length equals 14 residues. Germline V gene data show CDR1 as SGHTA and CDR2 as FQGNSA. In DNA, the CDR3 is TGTGCCAGCAGCTTAGGCCCGGGAATCTACGAGCAGTACTTC. Translated: CASSLGPGIYEQYF.

V gene TRBV4-1 combines with J gene TRBJ2-5; 9 nucleotides agree with TRBD1. V was clipped by 1 base and J by 3 bases; unmatched bases: 6. CDR1 is MGHRA and CDR2 is YSYEKL in the germline V gene. This CDR3 has 16 residues. The CDR3 DNA is TGCGCCAGCAGCCAAGGTCCGGGACAGGGCGAAGAGACCCAGTACTTC. It is translated as CASSQGPGQGEETQYF.

This clone was recorded only once. The V call is TRBV27, the J call TRBJ2-1, with D perhaps assigned TRBD1 or TRBD2 (6 bases each). The CDR3 length is 17 residues. V was clipped by 1 base and J by 0 bases, with 13 bases between them. The V gene's germline CDR1 is MNHEY and CDR2 SMNVEV (reference sequence). The chain's CDR3 is CASSLFSSGASYNEQFF. Written as DNA, the CDR3 is TGTGCCAGCAGTTTATTCTCCTCGGGGGCCTCCTACAATGAGCAGTTCTTC.

The chain uses TRBV29-1 and TRBJ1-1; TRBD1 aligns across 7 bases. The length of the CDR3 is 13 residues. V shed 7 bases, J shed 2 bases, and the junction held 7 bases outside the gene matches. In germline, CDR1 is SQVTM, CDR2 ANQGSEA. This CDR3 is CSAAGTVNTEAFF. The CDR3 nucleotides are TGCAGCGCAGCCGGGACAGTCAACACTGAAGCTTTCTTT. Complete variable domain (other parts from reference TRBV29-1 and TRBJ1-1): SAVISQKPSRDICQRGTSLTIQCQVDSQVTMMFWYRQQPGQSLTLIATANQGSEATYESGFVIDKFPISRPNLTFSTLTVSNMSPEDSSIYLCSAAGTVNTEAFFGQGTRLTVV.

The J gene is TRBJ2-1, the V gene TRBV11-3; 8 bases map to TRBD1. This CDR3 has 15 amino acids. Germline assignment: CDR1 SGHNT and CDR2 YENEEA. The trim removed 3 bases at V and 2 bases at J, leaving 3 bases unmatched. The DNA of the CDR3 is TGTGCCAGCAGCTTCGGACAGGGCCCCTACAATGAGCAGTTCTTC. Translated: CASSFGQGPYNEQFF.

The gene calls are TRBV5-6 and TRBJ1-3; a weak D match, TRBD1 (6 bases). This CDR3 is 14 amino acids long. V lost 3 bases and J 2 bases, leaving 9 bases between the germline ends. Germline CDR1 reads SGHDT; CDR2 reads YYEEEE. Here the CDR3 reads CASSSRTAGNTIYF. The DNA of the CDR3 is TGTGCCAGCAGCTCTCGGACAGCTGGAAACACCATATATTTT.

The chain is built from TRBV5-1 and TRBJ1-4; D ambiguous. The germline V and J ends were trimmed by 9 bases and 4 bases, with 13 bases remaining between them. The germline CDR1 and CDR2 sequences are SGHRS and YFSETQ. This CDR3 has 13 residues. The CDR3 bases are TGCGCCACACGTGGAATGAGTAATGAAAAACTGTTTTTT. Its translation: CATRGMSNEKLFF.